This paragraph covers one T cell receptor (beta chain) sequence. This clonotype was found many times. The antigen it binds to is not known. Base qualities are missing; no much larger clone stands one base away. This entry belongs to a study of identical twins (TCRdb year 2016). As for the study more broadly: To test whether fetal clonotypes persist, the study used deep sequencing on TCR alpha and beta repertoires from monozygotic twins, unrelated adults of various ages, and cord blood. To rule out contamination, replicate twin experiments were performed at different times with different library preparation protocols.

The paper's findings and limits, for the study overall: Excess twin sharing in beta out-of-frame sequences was weaker because fewer shared sequences lowered the signal-to-noise ratio. Zero-insertion analyses could be partly confounded by invariant T cells such as MAIT and iNKT, although diverse VJ usage argued against such confounding for most clonotypes. Compared with coincidental sharing between unrelated individuals, out-of-frame TCR alpha sequences shared between twins showed an excess of sequences with low generation probability. Abundant cord blood beta clonotypes had fewer insertions, young adult naive repertoires showed a similar but weaker trend, and memory repertoires showed no such trend. Out-of-frame TCR alpha sharing in monozygotic twins was systematically underestimated by recombination models, whereas sharing between unrelated individuals was in agreement with the recombination models. Because the same donors could not be followed over many years, conclusions were based on cross-sectional statistical analysis.

The CDR3 has 13 amino acids, counting the end cysteine and phenylalanine. Of all the DNA, just the CDR3 is kept, 39 bases in frame from base 1. Looking up the germline V gene (reference sequence) yields CDR1 DFQATT and CDR2 SNEGSKA. Every donor was a healthy Caucasian. The twin cohort comprised three pairs of female monozygotic twins, all aged roughly 18 to 29 years. RNA for TCR libraries was isolated from peripheral blood mononuclear cells. To prepare the library, 5' RACE was applied. Sequencer: Illumina HiSeq 2000. Template switching added a universal primer binding site, and the final cDNA carried a unique molecular identifier that allowed TCR cDNA molecules to be counted accurately. Specific primers in the conserved constant-segment region were used to synthesize first-strand cDNA for TCR alpha and beta chains. To control for contamination, every cDNA library carried two barcodes: a SMART-Mk sample barcode plus Illumina barcodes. TruSeq adapter sequences, together with Illumina sample barcodes, were added in two successive PCR steps. The Illumina HiSeq platform was used with custom primers to sequence TCR alpha and beta cDNA libraries. The paper's processing steps were these. Unique molecular identifiers were extracted from raw reads with MiGEC, and CDR3 positions were determined with MiXCR. For each individual, recombination models were inferred using an EM algorithm with the repgenHMM and IGoR tools. The tcR package in R was used for shared clonotype analysis, with sharing normalized by the product of cloneset sizes. To study raw recombination without the effects of thymic and clonal selection, out-of-frame nonproductive sequences were analyzed. TCRdb applied fastp at Q25 and MiXCR to the public reads, then kept only in-frame beta chains. CDR3 protein duplicates are merged, each entry listing the most common genes and DNA. TCRdb assigned the V and J calls; the authors' analysis was not used. This sample has hundreds of thousands of distinct CDR3 sequences in its table, and about 7.6% of those were observed once. Roughly 1.6% of the sample is in the top ten clones.

These data were also filed under a second study, of yellow fever vaccine responses in identical twins. According to the second study: According to the authors, in identical twins the way T cells responded to vaccination appeared partly convergent and partly personalized. Focusing on identical twins, the study followed the T cell clones that responded to the vaccine, and did so with precision.

The TCR originated in a woman aged 18-29 years in good health. What was sequenced was PBMCs. The V gene is TRBV20-1 and the J gene is TRBJ1-2; there is no confident call for the D gene. CDR3 protein: CNNQAAKNYGYTF. The sequenced DNA is TGCAACAACCAGGCAGCAAAGAACTATGGCTACACCTTC.